The 15 T cell receptor beta chains reported below all come from one sample, sequenced in a study of patients and donors after allogeneic stem cell transplantation. Using its own MiXCR run on the RT-PCR reads, TCRdb lists one record per CDR3 protein. Among approximately 200,000 distinct CDR3 sequences listed, roughly 38% were seen once. The sample consisted of blood, either unsorted or a sorted T cell fraction (not recorded which). Receptors originate from a human donor who was either an allogeneic HSCT recipient or a stem cell or donor lymphocyte infusion donor (not recorded which). It is not recorded whose cells these are; they may come from a transplant donor.

This clonotype was detected a few times. The chain combines TRBV7-2 with TRBJ1-3; 7 bases align to TRBD1. The CDR3 loop spans 15 amino acids. After removal of 5 bases from V and 2 bases from J, the junction contained 6 bases not matched to a gene. The germline CDR1 and CDR2 sequences are SGHTA and FQGNSA. The CDR3 here is CASSPSGGTGNTIYF. As DNA, the CDR3 is TGTGCCAGCAGCCCCTCAGGGGGGACTGGAAACACCATATATTTT. Drawing the rest from reference TRBV7-2 and TRBJ1-3, the complete variable domain is GAGVSQSPSNKVTEKGKDVELRCDPISGHTALYWYRQSLGQGLEFLIYFQGNSAPDKSGLPSDRFSAERTGGSVSTLTIQRTQQEDSAVYLCASSPSGGTGNTIYFGEGSWLTVV.

The rearrangement links TRBV30 to TRBJ1-6; D not resolved. Trimming pared 1 base from V and 8 bases from J, leaving 9 bases between. The germline gives CDR1 GTSNPN, CDR2 SVGIG (reference sequence). The CDR3 covers 13 residues. The CDR3 coding sequence is TGTGCCTGGAGTGAGGCGGCGTATTCACCCCTCCACTTT. Encoded protein: CAWSEAAYSPLHF.

The V and J genes are TRBV7-8 and TRBJ1-2, with 9 bases lining up with TRBD1. Unmatched junction bases numbered 5, after V lost 2 bases and J lost 4 bases. The CDR3 is made up of 15 amino acids. Per germline, CDR1 SGHVS and CDR2 FQNEAQ. The CDR3 nucleotides are TGTGCCAGCAGCTTACGGACAGGGGAGGTCTATGGCTACACCTTC. The encoded protein is CASSLRTGEVYGYTF.

This clonotype was seen only once. The J gene is TRBJ2-7, the V gene TRBV25-1; D uncertain. Trimming removed 6 bases at V and 6 bases at J, with 9 bases between. The CDR3 consists of 11 residues. Looked up from germline, CDR1 is MGHDK and CDR2 is SYGVNS. The CDR3 sequence: CASRRVGEQYF. The CDR3 nucleotides are TGTGCCAGCAGACGGGTCGGCGAGCAGTACTTC.

The V call is TRBV3-1, the J call TRBJ1-1; D is ambiguous. Trimming cost V 4 bases and J 1 base, with 10 bases left between them. Germline values: CDR1 LGHDT, CDR2 YNNKEL (reference sequence). The CDR3 sequence is 14 residues long. The CDR3 sequence: CASSPSRGNTEAFF. The CDR3 bases are TGTGCCAGCAGCCCCAGCCGCGGGAACACTGAAGCTTTCTTT. Looking up the rest from reference TRBV3-1 and TRBJ1-1 gives the full variable domain: DTAVSQTPKYLVTQMGNDKSIKCEQNLGHDTMYWYKQDSKKFLKIMFSYNNKELIINETVPNRFSPKSPDKAHLNLHINSLELGDSAVYFCASSPSRGNTEAFFGQGTRLTVV.

In this sample, this clonotype turned up once. The V call is TRBV9, the J call TRBJ2-1; 10 nucleotides line up with TRBD1. CDR1 SGDLS and CDR2 YYNGEE come from the germline V gene. Germline trimming cut 4 bases from V and 6 bases from J; bases unmatched to any gene: 7. The CDR3 length is 15 residues. DNA of the CDR3: TGTGCCAGCAGCAACCCGGGACAGGGGCCCAATGAGCAGTTCTTC. The encoded protein is CASSNPGQGPNEQFF.

The sample holds a few counts of this clonotype. This chain connects TRBV10-3 to TRBJ2-5; unclear D gene. Germline CDR1 reads ENHRY; CDR2 reads SYGVKD. The CDR3 is 15 residues long. The V and J ends lost 0 bases and 1 base respectively, with 9 bases between them. Written as DNA, the CDR3 is TGTGCCATCAGTGAGTCTGGCAGGTCCCAAGAGACCCAGTACTTC. Translated: CAISESGRSQETQYF.

This chain joins TRBV9 and TRBJ2-1; the match to TRBD1 covers 9 bases. V trimming: 3 bases; J trimming: 4 bases; junction bases outside the gene matches: 8. This CDR3 has 16 amino acids. CDR1 is SGDLS, CDR2 YYNGEE, per germline. The CDR3 here is CASSAAGTGLYNEQFF. The CDR3 nucleotides read TGTGCCAGCAGCGCAGCCGGGACAGGGCTATACAATGAGCAGTTCTTC.

The chain is built from TRBV10-3 and TRBJ1-5; 7 bases are shared with TRBD1. Per germline, CDR1 ENHRY and CDR2 SYGVKD. V was clipped by 6 bases and J by 6 bases; unmatched bases: 5. This CDR3 has 13 amino acids. The CDR3 DNA is TGTGCCATCAGCAGGGACAGTGGTCAGCCCCAGCATTTT. Its translation is CAISRDSGQPQHF.

In this sample, this clonotype turned up a few times. The chain couples TRBV4-1 to TRBJ2-3; D gene ambiguous. This CDR3 spans 14 amino acids. Germline V CDR1 and CDR2: MGHRA, YSYEKL. Trimming took off 4 bases at V and 2 bases at J, with 10 bases between the two ends. The CDR3 DNA is TGCGCCAGCAGCCCCGTAGGGAACACAGATACGCAGTATTTT. It yields the protein CASSPVGNTDTQYF.

The chain employs TRBV4-1 and TRBJ2-1; possibly TRBD2 for D (6 bases). The V and J ends lost 0 bases and 8 bases respectively, with 8 bases between them. This CDR3 region has 13 residues. The germline V gene has CDR1 MGHRA and CDR2 YSYEKL. The CDR3 DNA is TGCGCCAGCAGCCAAGATTGGAGGGATGAGCAGTTCTTC. It is translated as CASSQDWRDEQFF.

This clonotype was seen only once. The CDR3 region has the DNA TGTGCCAGCAGTGAATGGGGCAGGGAAGCCGCCGGGGAGCTGTTTTTT. Protein product: CASSEWGREAAGELFF. The chain couples TRBV25-1 to TRBJ2-2, with D possibly being TRBD1 (5 bases). Germline CDR1 reads MGHDK; CDR2 reads SYGVNS. The CDR3 runs 16 residues. V gave up 1 base and J gave up 6 bases, with 15 bases separating them.

This clonotype was counted a few times. The V and J genes are TRBV24-1 and TRBJ1-1; no firm D call. V was clipped by 6 bases and J by 1 base, with 11 bases between them. CDR3 length: 14 amino acids. In germline, CDR1 is KGHDR, CDR2 SFDVKD. CDR3 nucleotide sequence: TGTGCCACCAGTCCCGCCGGTTCGAACACTGAAGCTTTCTTT. Its protein is CATSPAGSNTEAFF.

The chain has TRBV5-5 and TRBJ2-2; 12 bases line up with TRBD1. After removal of 2 bases from V and 2 bases from J, the junction contained 1 base not matched to a gene. The CDR3 has 16 residues. The germline CDR1 and CDR2 sequences are SGHKS and YYEKEE (reference sequence). CDR3 loop: CASSFGTGGNTGELFF. The CDR3 region has the DNA TGTGCCAGCAGCTTCGGGACAGGGGGCAACACCGGGGAGCTGTTTTTT. Full variable domain (remainder filled in from reference TRBV5-5 and TRBJ2-2): DAGVTQSPTHLIKTRGQQVTLRCSPISGHKSVSWYQQVLGQGPQFIFQYYEKEERGRGNFPDRFSARQFPNYSSELNVNALLLGDSALYLCASSFGTGGNTGELFFGEGSRLTVL.

The V and J genes are TRBV6-5 and TRBJ2-3, with a possible D match to TRBD1 (5 bases). The CDR3 is 12 residues long. CDR1 is MNHEY, CDR2 SVGAGI, per germline. The V end was cut by 6 bases, the J end by 5 bases, with 9 bases between. CDR3 nucleotide sequence: TGTGCCAGCAGAACGCAGGGAGATACGCAGTATTTT. This translates into CASRTQGDTQYF.